This T cell receptor (beta chain) was identified in a study of vaccination effects on CD4 cells after COVID-19. On this clone: Antigen specificity is unknown.

Repertoires were generated with immunoSEQ multiplex PCR, while TCRdb's copy carries only in-frame clones and drops some. Among about 41,000 clones listed, roughly 70% were seen once. The CDR3 is 14 amino acids. The V end lost 1 base, the J end lost 2 bases, and 8 bases lay between the germline ends. Germline CDR1 and CDR2: LGHDT and YNNKEL (reference sequence). Antigen-specific CD4+ T cells expanded by the ViraFEST assay with viral peptide pools were then sequenced. Cells that had been cultured for 10 days were the source of isolated CD4+ T cells. Negative nucleocapsid antibody tests before and after vaccination confirmed no previous SARS-CoV-2 infection.

The sequence was obtained from a human donor who received a COVID-19 vaccine. The chain links TRBV3-1 (or the pseudogene TRBV3-2) to TRBJ1-1; D unresolved. The input for sequencing was CD4+ T cells from PBMCs cultured with HCoV-OC43 spike peptides, taken before COVID-19 vaccination. The subset here: HCoV-OC43 spike overlapping peptide pool stimulation. CDR3 amino acids: CASSQVPRNTEAFF. In DNA, the CDR3 is TGTGCCAGCAGCCAAGTCCCCCGCAACACTGAAGCTTTCTTT.